The 2 T cell receptor beta chains below all came from one sample that was sequenced in a study of glioma-infiltrating T cells. Amplification of TCR alpha and beta CDR3 regions from RNA used iRepertoire nested multiplex PCR. TCRdb recomputed calls from the multiplex PCR reads with MiXCR, one row per CDR3 protein. This sample has roughly 20,000 distinct CDR3 sequences, with 20% to 25% found just once. What was sequenced was glioma tissue, nonneoplastic brain tissue, or PBMCs (not recorded which). All receptors derive from a human donor with low-grade glioma or glioblastoma, undergoing nonglioma brain surgery, or in good health (not recorded which).

The sample holds many counts of this clonotype. CDR3 residues: CSASRVRVTYGYTF. CDR3 coding DNA: TGCAGTGCCTCCAGGGTCAGGGTGACGTATGGCTACACCTTC. The chain uses TRBV20-1 and TRBJ1-2; maybe TRBD1 (5 bases). The germline V gene encodes CDR1 DFQATT and CDR2 SNEGSKA (reference sequence). The CDR3 consists of 14 residues. Trimming took 6 bases from V and 5 from J, leaving 19 bases between them.

This clonotype was observed a single time. Its ends do not fully match the called genes, so a read error is possible. The V and J genes are TRBV12-3 or TRBV12-4 and TRBJ1-3; D unclear. The CDR3 runs to 15 residues. CDR3 amino acids: CASSHKGPSGNTIHF. The CDR3 nucleotides read TGTGCCAGCAGTCACAAAGGACCTTCTGGAAACACCATACATTTT.